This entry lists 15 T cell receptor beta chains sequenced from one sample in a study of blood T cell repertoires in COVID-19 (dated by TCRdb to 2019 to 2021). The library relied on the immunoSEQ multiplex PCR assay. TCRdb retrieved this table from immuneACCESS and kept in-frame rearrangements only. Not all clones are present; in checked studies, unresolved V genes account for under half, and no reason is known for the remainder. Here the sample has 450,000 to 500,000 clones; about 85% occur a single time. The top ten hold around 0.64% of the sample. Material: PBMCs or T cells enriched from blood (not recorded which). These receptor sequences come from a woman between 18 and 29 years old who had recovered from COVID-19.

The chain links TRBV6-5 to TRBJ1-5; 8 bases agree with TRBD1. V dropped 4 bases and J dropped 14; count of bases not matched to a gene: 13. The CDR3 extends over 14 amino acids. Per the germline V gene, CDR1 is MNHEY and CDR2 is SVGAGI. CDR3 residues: CASSSPGDRRGKHF. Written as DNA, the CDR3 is TGTGCCAGCAGTTCCCCGGGGGACAGGAGGGGAAAGCATTTT.

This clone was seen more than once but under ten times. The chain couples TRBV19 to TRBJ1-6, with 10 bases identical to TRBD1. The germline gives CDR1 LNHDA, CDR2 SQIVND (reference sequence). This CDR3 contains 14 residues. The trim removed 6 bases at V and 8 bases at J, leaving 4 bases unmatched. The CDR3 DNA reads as TGTGCCAGTAGCCCGGGACAGGGGTATTCACCCCTCCACTTT. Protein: CASSPGQGYSPLHF. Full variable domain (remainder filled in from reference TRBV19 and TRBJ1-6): DGGITQSPKYLFRKEGQNVTLSCEQNLNHDAMYWYRQDPGQGLRLIYYSQIVNDFQKGDIAEGYSVSREKKESFPLTVTSAQKNPTAFYLCASSPGQGYSPLHFGNGTRLTVT.

The CDR3 nucleotides read TGTGCCAGCAGCTTACTGCGGGGGGGCCTACGGAGCTCCTACAATGAGCAGTTCTTC. It translates to CASSLLRGGLRSSYNEQFF. This chain joins TRBV5-6 and TRBJ2-1; 9 bases agree with TRBD2. Losses at the gene ends were 2 bases for V and 0 bases for J; bases not matched to a gene: 12. CDR3 length: 19 amino acids. CDR1 SGHDT and CDR2 YYEEEE come from the germline V gene.

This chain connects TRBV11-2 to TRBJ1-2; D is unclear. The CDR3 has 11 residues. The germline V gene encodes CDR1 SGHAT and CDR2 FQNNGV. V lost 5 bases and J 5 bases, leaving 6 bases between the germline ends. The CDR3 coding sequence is TGTGCCAGCAGCGGCGGATATGGCTACACCTTC. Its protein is CASSGGYGYTF. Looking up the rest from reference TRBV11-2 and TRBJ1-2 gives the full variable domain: EAGVAQSPRYKIIEKRQSVAFWCNPISGHATLYWYQQILGQGPKLLIQFQNNGVVDDSQLPKDRFSAERLKGVDSTLKIQPAKLEDSAVYLCASSGGYGYTFGSGTRLTVV.

CDR3: CASSWRQRSYEQYF. The DNA for the CDR3 is TGTGCCAGCAGTTGGCGACAGAGATCCTACGAGCAGTACTTC. The V call is TRBV6-2 or TRBV6-3, the J call TRBJ2-7; D may be TRBD1 (5 bases). V lost 4 bases and J lost 1, with 11 bases in between. The CDR3 sequence is 14 residues long. Germline lookup yields CDR1 MNHEY and CDR2 SVGEGT.

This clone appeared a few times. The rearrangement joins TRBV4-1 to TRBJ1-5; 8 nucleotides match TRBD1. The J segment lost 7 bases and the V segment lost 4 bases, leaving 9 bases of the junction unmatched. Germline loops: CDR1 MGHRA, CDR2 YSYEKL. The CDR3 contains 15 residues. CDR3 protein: CASSLSGQGGQPQHF. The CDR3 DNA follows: TGCGCCAGCAGCCTTTCCGGACAGGGAGGACAGCCCCAGCATTTT.

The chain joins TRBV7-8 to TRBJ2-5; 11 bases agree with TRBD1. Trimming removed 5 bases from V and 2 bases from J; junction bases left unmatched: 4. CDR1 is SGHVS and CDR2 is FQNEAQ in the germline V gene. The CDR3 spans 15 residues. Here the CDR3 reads CASSVGTGGQETQYF. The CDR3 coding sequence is TGTGCCAGCAGCGTCGGGACAGGGGGGCAAGAGACCCAGTACTTC.

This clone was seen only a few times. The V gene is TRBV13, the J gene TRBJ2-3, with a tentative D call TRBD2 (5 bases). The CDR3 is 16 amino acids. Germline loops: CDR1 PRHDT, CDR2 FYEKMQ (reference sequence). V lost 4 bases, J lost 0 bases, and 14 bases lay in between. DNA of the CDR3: TGTGCCAGCAGCTCCCGGACTGATACTAGCACAGATACGCAGTATTTT. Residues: CASSSRTDTSTDTQYF.

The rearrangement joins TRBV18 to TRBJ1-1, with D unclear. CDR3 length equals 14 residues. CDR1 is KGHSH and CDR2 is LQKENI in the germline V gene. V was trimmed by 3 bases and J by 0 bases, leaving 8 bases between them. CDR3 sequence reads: CASSPENLNTEAFF. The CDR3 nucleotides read TGTGCCAGCTCACCTGAGAACTTGAACACTGAAGCTTTCTTT.

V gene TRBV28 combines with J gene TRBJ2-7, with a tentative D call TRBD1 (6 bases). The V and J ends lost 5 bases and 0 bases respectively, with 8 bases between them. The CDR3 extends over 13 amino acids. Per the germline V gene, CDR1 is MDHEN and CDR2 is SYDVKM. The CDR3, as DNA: TGTGCCAGCAGTACAGGGAGCTCCTACGAGCAGTACTTC. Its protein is CASSTGSSYEQYF.

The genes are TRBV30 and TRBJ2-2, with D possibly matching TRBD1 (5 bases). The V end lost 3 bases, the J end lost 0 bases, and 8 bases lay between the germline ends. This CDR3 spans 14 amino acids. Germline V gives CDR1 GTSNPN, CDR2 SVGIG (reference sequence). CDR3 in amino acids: CAWRLQANTGELFF. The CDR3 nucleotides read TGTGCCTGGAGGTTACAGGCGAACACCGGGGAGCTGTTTTTT.

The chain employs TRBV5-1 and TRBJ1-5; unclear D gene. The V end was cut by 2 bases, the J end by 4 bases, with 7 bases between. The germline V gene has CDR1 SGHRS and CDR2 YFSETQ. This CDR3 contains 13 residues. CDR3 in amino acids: CASSFGRNQPQHF. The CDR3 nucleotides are TGCGCCAGCAGCTTTGGCCGTAATCAGCCCCAGCATTTT.

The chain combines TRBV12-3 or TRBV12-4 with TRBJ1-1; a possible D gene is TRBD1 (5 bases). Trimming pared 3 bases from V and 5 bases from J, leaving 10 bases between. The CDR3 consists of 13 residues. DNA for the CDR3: TGTGCCAGCAGTTTTGGGGGGAAGACTGAAGCTTTCTTT. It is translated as CASSFGGKTEAFF.

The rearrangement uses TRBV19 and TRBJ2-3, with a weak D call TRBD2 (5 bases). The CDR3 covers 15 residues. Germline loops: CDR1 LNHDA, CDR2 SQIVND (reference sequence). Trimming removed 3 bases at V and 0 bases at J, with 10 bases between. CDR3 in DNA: TGTGCCAGTAGTATTAGGCGGGCAAGCACAGATACGCAGTATTTT. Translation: CASSIRRASTDTQYF.

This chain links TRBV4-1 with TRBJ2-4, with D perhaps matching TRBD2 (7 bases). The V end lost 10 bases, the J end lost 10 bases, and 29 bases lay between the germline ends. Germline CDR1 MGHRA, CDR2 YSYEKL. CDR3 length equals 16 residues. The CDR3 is CATRGRGAGDNGIQYF. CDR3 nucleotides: TGCGCCACCCGGGGTAGAGGGGCGGGGGACAACGGGATTCAGTACTTC.